This paragraph covers one T cell receptor beta chain sequence. What it recognizes is unknown. These data come from a study of CXCR3-negative and CXCR3-positive naive CD8 T cells. Whole-study findings and limits: A higher hydrophobicity marked the TRB CDR3s of CXCR3-positive naive cells versus CXCR3-negative naive cells.

With UMI labels, 5' RACE was used to prepare the TRB cDNA libraries. One entry per CDR3 protein, without DNA, is what TCRdb gives after re-calling the 5' RACE reads. Listed are more than 80,000 distinct CDR3 sequences; more than 0.35% falls within the top ten. The source of this sequence is a human donor in good health. Some clones in this sample may be carry-over from other donors' samples. The sample comprised naive CXCR3+ CD8+ T cells from blood. Subset indicated: CD45RO-CCR7+CD27+CD95- naive CD8+ T cells expressing CXCR3 (TNR3+).

CDR3 sequence: CASSPRLAGDRETQYF. This chain links TRBV13 with TRBJ2-5; TCRdb outputs TRBD2, but without DNA this stays unchecked. The CDR3 sequence is 16 residues long. CDR1 is PRHDT, CDR2 FYEKMQ, per germline (reference sequence).